This TCR beta chain came from a study of blood T cell repertoires in COVID-19. Study summary: From the United States, Italy and Spain came samples of acute and convalescent COVID-19. Sample material is recorded as cDNA or gDNA derived from T cells, B-cell-depleted T cells, or PBMCs.

Per the original methods: From reference gene primer amplification, estimates of nucleated cell counts were derived. Sequencing used immunoSEQ multiplex PCR; TCRdb keeps in-frame clones, though not all of them. V, J and clone size were drawn from that table, and D and trimming were deduced from the DNA. In the table there are roughly 250,000 clones, more than 75% of which are singletons. The CDR3 loop spans 14 amino acids. The V gene's germline CDR1 is LNHNV and CDR2 YYDKDF (reference sequence). Between the trimmed V and J ends, which lost 2 bases and 11 bases, there was a span of 18 bases. This clonotype originated in a woman in her 50s with acute or convalescent COVID-19. Source material: peripheral blood. The rearrangement links TRBV15 to TRBJ1-1, with a tentative D call TRBD1 (5 bases). CDR3 loop: CATSRQLEAGRAFF. In DNA form, the CDR3 reads TGTGCCACCAGCAGACAACTCGAGGCGGGGCGTGCTTTCTTT.